The rows below give T cell receptor beta chains drawn from one sample of a study of T cells after posttransplantation cyclophosphamide. Profiled with immunoSEQ multiplex PCR; TCRdb holds only in-frame clones, not every one. This table holds about 5,400 clones with no singletons; the top ten claim around 16%. The material sequenced was PBMCs, taken after allogeneic stem cell transplant with posttransplant cyclophosphamide. These TCRs come from a female patient aged 25-40 years who received an allogeneic stem cell transplant from an unrelated donor, was CMV-positive, and had acute and chronic GVHD. A share of the T cells may be of graft donor origin. The CDR3 runs from the conserved cysteine through the conserved F or W.

V gene	J gene	CDR3 protein
TRBV9	TRBJ2-3	CASSFGGQGRTDTQYF
TRBV7-2	TRBJ2-5	CASSLREEGETQYF
TRBV5-1	TRBJ1-1	CASSSQGAGDTEAFF
TRBV5-4	TRBJ2-3	CASSLTSGGADTQYF
TRBV18	TRBJ2-7	CASSPQGLLYEQYF
TRBV6-1	TRBJ2-3	CASSDRRVNTDTQYF
TRBV6-5	TRBJ1-4	CASSWARGQKLFF
TRBV7-6	TRBJ2-7	CASSSPTSGSDEQYF
TRBV6-5	TRBJ1-5	CASSLHRGSNQPQHF
TRBV18	TRBJ2-5	CASSLGETQYF
TRBV2	TRBJ2-5	CASSNRVEGETQYF
TRBV2	TRBJ2-1	CASSVQGYRDEQFF
TRBV11-2	TRBJ1-1	CASSSRRDRGRAFF
TRBV7-2	TRBJ2-1	CASSFRGYESSYNEQFF
TRBV5-1	TRBJ1-6	CASSLAGQGLNSPLHF
TRBV7-2	.	CASSANGQAYEQYF
TRBV4-1	TRBJ1-3	CASSQGVLQGVGMSGNTIYF
TRBV5-1	TRBJ2-1	CASSIGTSGSINEQFF
TRBV7-6	TRBJ1-1	CASSLDWGGGNTEAFF
TRBV5-1	TRBJ1-2	CASSLESTNYGYTF
TRBV7-9	TRBJ1-6	CASSLAGRGHNSPLHF
TRBV12-5	TRBJ2-2	CASGPGLAGGNTGELFF
TRBV9	TRBJ2-1	CASSVGPARVGYNEQFF
TRBV28	TRBJ2-1	CASQSGQGEQFF
TRBV5-4	TRBJ2-3	CASSSSLAGADTQYF
TRBV7-9	TRBJ2-2	CASSLRLAGVEWGTGELFF
TRBV6-1	TRBJ1-5	CASSGLPQPQHF
TRBV27	TRBJ2-1	CASSYWSSYNEQFF
TRBV6-6	TRBJ2-5	CASSPGSETQYF
TRBV5-1	TRBJ2-2	CASSFLARDTGELFF
TRBV5-1	TRBJ2-1	CASSLGLAGDDEQFF
TRBV4-3	TRBJ1-2	CASSQDIDRYFYGYTF
TRBV7-8	TRBJ2-2	CASSLGTLTGELFF
TRBV6-5	TRBJ2-7	CASSYSIGTATYEQYF
TRBV7-2	TRBJ1-2	CTSSWRQAPAGYTF
TRBV7-9	TRBJ1-3	CASSLRGNSGNTIYF
TRBV5-1	TRBJ2-3	CASSSGTGGLGTDTQYF
TRBV6-1	TRBJ2-3	CASSEAPRDTQYF
TRBV7-6	TRBJ2-5	CASSLGTWAAQYF
TRBV6-6	TRBJ2-7	CASSYSSLNEQYF
TRBV7-8	TRBJ2-3	CASSQEVVTSTDTQYF